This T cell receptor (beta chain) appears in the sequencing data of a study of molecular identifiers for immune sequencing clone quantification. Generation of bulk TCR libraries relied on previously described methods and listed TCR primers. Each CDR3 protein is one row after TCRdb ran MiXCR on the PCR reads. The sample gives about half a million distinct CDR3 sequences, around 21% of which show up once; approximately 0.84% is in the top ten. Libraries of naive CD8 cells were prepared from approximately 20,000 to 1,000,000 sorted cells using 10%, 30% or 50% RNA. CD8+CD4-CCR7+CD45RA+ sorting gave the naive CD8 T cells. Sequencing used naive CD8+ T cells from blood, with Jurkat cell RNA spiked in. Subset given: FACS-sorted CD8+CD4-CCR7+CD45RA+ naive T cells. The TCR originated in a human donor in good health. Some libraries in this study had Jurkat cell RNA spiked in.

The DNA of the CDR3 is TGTGCCAGCAGCCAAACTACAGGAAACTCTGGGGCCAACGTCCTGACTTTC. It specifies CASSQTTGNSGANVLTF. The chain joins TRBV7-9 to TRBJ2-6, with D possibly matching TRBD1 (5 bases). The CDR3 has 17 residues. V was clipped by 5 bases and J by 0 bases, with 14 bases between them. In germline, CDR1 is SEHNR, CDR2 FQNEAQ (reference sequence).